The rows below give T cell receptor beta chains drawn from one sample of a study of blood T cell repertoires in COVID-19. Repertoires were generated with immunoSEQ multiplex PCR, while TCRdb's copy carries only in-frame clones and drops some. Of over 95,000 clones listed, 84% were seen once; the top ten hold less than 2%. The sample taken for sequencing was peripheral blood. All receptors derive from a man between 65 and 85 years old with active or convalescent COVID-19. CDR3s include the opening cysteine and the closing phenylalanine or tryptophan. A D gene is named only where the DNA matches it firmly. Expanded clones are given a class, and other clones once, few, many or no size at all.

clone size,J gene,D gene,V gene,CDR3 DNA,CDR3 protein
-,TRBJ2-7,TRBD1,TRBV30,TGTGCCTGGAGTGTGTGGGGGACAGGGGGTTCCTACGAGCAGTACTTC,CAWSVWGTGGSYEQYF
-,TRBJ2-1,TRBD2,TRBV13,TGTGCCAGCAGCTTCTGGACTAGCGGGGCCTCCTACAATGAGCAGTTCTTC,CASSFWTSGASYNEQFF
-,TRBJ1-2,TRBD1,TRBV29-1,TGCAGCGTTGAGGACCGGACAGGGGAGGTGGAGGGCTACACCTTC,CSVEDRTGEVEGYTF
-,TRBJ2-3,TRBD2,TRBV27,TGTGCCAGCAGTTTATCGGGACTAGCGGGGGGCAGGGATACGCAGTATTTT,CASSLSGLAGGRDTQYF
few,TRBJ1-5,TRBD1,TRBV15,TGTGCCACCAGCAGAGAGCGGGGACAGGGAATACATTCTAGCAATCAGCCCCAGCATTTT,CATSRERGQGIHSSNQPQHF
few,TRBJ2-5,TRBD2,TRBV9,TGTGCCAGCAGCCCCCGGGGTAGCGGGGGGGCGAGAGAGACCCAGTACTTC,CASSPRGSGGARETQYF
-,TRBJ1-5,-,TRBV2,TGTGCCAGCAGTGAAGAGGTTTCAGCCCAGGAGCATTTT,CASSEEVSAQEHF
-,TRBJ2-7,-,TRBV7-2,TGTGCCAGCAGCGCGGCCTACGAGCAGTACTTC,CASSAAYEQYF
-,TRBJ1-1,TRBD1,TRBV7-9,TGTGCCAGCTCGATGAGGGACAGGCCCAGCCCTGAAGCTTTCTTT,CASSMRDRPSPEAFF
-,TRBJ2-3,-,TRBV29-1,TGCAGCGTTGTTAGCGGCACAGATACGCAGTATTTT,CSVVSGTDTQYF
-,TRBJ2-3,-,TRBV7-8,TGTGCCAGCAGCCCTCGGGACTCAAGTACAGATACGCAGTATTTT,CASSPRDSSTDTQYF
-,TRBJ1-5,-,TRBV9,TGTGCCAGCAGCGTAGCACAAAATCAGCCCCAGCATTTT,CASSVAQNQPQHF
-,TRBJ2-7,TRBD1,TRBV6-5,TGTGCCAGCAGTCCTAAACAGGGGACCTACGAGCAGTACTTC,CASSPKQGTYEQYF
few,TRBJ1-1,TRBD1,TRBV2,TGTGCCAGCAGAGGACAGGGGTATACTGAAGCTTTCTTT,CASRGQGYTEAFF
-,TRBJ2-3,TRBD1,TRBV6-6,TGTGCCAGCAGTTCCTCACAGGGGGCAGATACGCAGTATTTT,CASSSSQGADTQYF
-,TRBJ2-3,-,TRBV3-1/TRBV3-2,TGTGCCAGCAGCCTACGGAGCGGGTCCTTGAGGGATACGCAGTATTTT,CASSLRSGSLRDTQYF
-,TRBJ2-3,TRBD2,TRBV7-2,TGTGCCAGCAGCTTAGAGAACAGCGGGGGGGTGACAGATACGCAGTATTTT,CASSLENSGGVTDTQYF
-,TRBJ1-3,-,TRBV7-2,TGTGCCAGCAGCTTAGGTCACCCTCGGGTTGGAAACACCATATATTTT,CASSLGHPRVGNTIYF
once,TRBJ2-1,-,TRBV4-2,TGTGCCAGCAGCCAAGAACCGGAGATACTCAATGAGCAGTTCTTC,CASSQEPEILNEQFF
-,TRBJ1-1,-,TRBV7-9,TGTGCCAGCAGCCGCGCGGGGGGGAACACTGAAGCTTTCTTT,CASSRAGGNTEAFF
-,TRBJ2-5,-,TRBV27,TGTGCCAGCAGTCTCCGGGGAGGCGAGACCCAGTACTTC,CASSLRGGETQYF
-,TRBJ2-1,TRBD2,TRBV7-2,TGTGCCAGCAGCACCCGACTAGCGGGGAATTACAATGAGCAGTTCTTC,CASSTRLAGNYNEQFF
-,TRBJ2-5,TRBD1,TRBV6-5,TGTGCCAGCAGGGGGACAGGCCAAGAGACCCAGTACTTC,CASRGTGQETQYF
-,TRBJ2-1,TRBD2,TRBV7-2,TGTGCCAGCAGCCCCGGACTAGCGGCCTACAATGAGCAGTTCTTC,CASSPGLAAYNEQFF
once,TRBJ2-1,TRBD2,TRBV18,TGTGCCAGCTCACCGAGGACTAGCGAGGTCAATGAGCAGTTCTTC,CASSPRTSEVNEQFF
-,TRBJ1-2,-,TRBV6-2/TRBV6-3,TGTGCCAGCAGTAGACAGGACTATGGCTACACCTTC,CASSRQDYGYTF
-,TRBJ1-5,TRBD1,TRBV6-5,TGTGCCAGCAGGACAGGGAGTCAGCCCCAGCATTTT,CASRTGSQPQHF
once,TRBJ1-3,-,TRBV4-3,TGCGCCAGCAGCCAAGGAGCCCCCAGGGGTGGAAACACCATATATTTT,CASSQGAPRGGNTIYF
-,TRBJ2-7,TRBD2,TRBV7-3,TGTGCCAACACCCCCCCCGGGACTAGCGGGGGGGCCAGGTACGAGCAGTACTTC,CANTPPGTSGGARYEQYF
-,TRBJ2-7,-,TRBV10-3,TGTGCCATCAGGGAGCCTCTAGTCTCCGAGCAGTACTTC,CAIREPLVSEQYF
-,TRBJ1-5,TRBD1,TRBV2,TGTGCCAGCAGTGGACAGGGGGGATCTGAGAGTCAGCCCCAGCATTTT,CASSGQGGSESQPQHF
-,TRBJ2-1,TRBD2,TRBV19,TGTGCCAGTAGTATATATGGGACTAGCGGGGGGCTTTCCTACAATGAGCAGTTCTTC,CASSIYGTSGGLSYNEQFF
few,TRBJ1-6,-,TRBV7-9,TGTGCCAGCAGCCAAATCACAGGGCTCCTGAATTCACCCCTCCACTTT,CASSQITGLLNSPLHF
few,TRBJ1-4,-,TRBV5-1,TGCGCCAGCAGACCGTACAGCGGGAGTGAAAAACTGTTTTTT,CASRPYSGSEKLFF
-,TRBJ1-1,-,TRBV27,TGTGCCAGCAGGCCGGTAGCTATGAACACTGAAGCTTTCTTT,CASRPVAMNTEAFF
once,TRBJ1-6,TRBD1,TRBV6-6,TGTGCCAGCAGTTTCGGGGTTGGGACAGGGAATTCACCCCTCCACTTT,CASSFGVGTGNSPLHF
once,TRBJ2-3,-,TRBV3-1/TRBV3-2,TGTGCCAGCAGCCACCGGGGAGGGGGGGATACGCAGTATTTT,CASSHRGGGDTQYF
few,TRBJ1-2,-,TRBV5-4,TGTGCCAGCAGTGTGGTCGGGACACCCAAGGCGGGCTACACCTTC,CASSVVGTPKAGYTF
-,TRBJ2-3,TRBD2,TRBV30,TGTGCCTGGAGTCGCTCGGGACTAGCACACACAGATACGCAGTATTTT,CAWSRSGLAHTDTQYF
few,TRBJ1-6,TRBD1,TRBV29-1,TGCAGCGTTGGACAGGGTGGCAATTCACCCCTCCACTTT,CSVGQGGNSPLHF
-,TRBJ1-1,-,TRBV4-2,TGTGCCAGCAGCCGAGCCCGATCCTTT,CASSRARSF
-,TRBJ2-1,TRBD2,TRBV6-5,TGTGCCAGCAGACCACCGGGACTACAGAACAATGAGCAGTTCTTC,CASRPPGLQNNEQFF
-,TRBJ2-1,TRBD1,TRBV27,TGTGCCAGCAGTTTGGGACAGGTCTCCTACAATGAGCAGTTCTTC,CASSLGQVSYNEQFF
-,TRBJ2-3,-,TRBV12-3/TRBV12-4,TGTGCCAGCAGTTTAAACGGGGTGGATACGCAGTATTTT,CASSLNGVDTQYF
-,TRBJ1-3,-,TRBV29-1,TGCAGCGTTGCCGGGGGGCAGATCTCTGGAAACACCATATATTTT,CSVAGGQISGNTIYF
-,TRBJ1-1,TRBD1,TRBV6-5,TGTGCCAGCAGCGCGGGACAGGGCACTGAAGCTTTCTTT,CASSAGQGTEAFF
-,TRBJ2-3,-,TRBV19,TGTGCCAGTAGTATTCGGAGCGGACGGTACACAGATACGCAGTATTTT,CASSIRSGRYTDTQYF
-,TRBJ1-3,TRBD1,TRBV5-8,TGTGCCAGCAGCTTGGTCCAGGGGGCTTCGGGAAACACCATATATTTT,CASSLVQGASGNTIYF